A single TCR beta chain is shown here with its context. Its antigen remains undetermined. The sample holds no much larger clone one base away, and base qualities are not on file. The trim is 1 base for V and 0 bases for J, with a gap of 10 bases between the germline ends. The CDR3 goes from the cysteine to the phenylalanine over 16 residues. Of the read, only the CDR3 DNA is kept; its 48 bases are in frame from base 1. The germline V gene encodes CDR1 LGHNA and CDR2 YSLEER. The TCR beta CDR3 regions were amplified from RNA transcripts. For the first round of RT-PCR on the TCR CDR3, the HTBI primer set was used together with the Qiagen OneStep RT-PCR kit. Libraries were constructed in a second round of multiplex PCR, after which size selection and purification were performed. Libraries were sequenced paired-end with 100 bp reads on an Illumina HiSeq2000. The study's own analysis went as follows. Raw data were processed with SOAPnuke, discarding reads with adapters, uncalled bases, mean Phred below 15, or no exact constant-primer or identifier match. COPE v1.2.5 was used to merge the high-quality paired reads, and each unique nucleotide sequence was defined as a clonotype. MiTCR v1.1 was used to align the clonotypes against IMGT TRBV, TRBD and TRBJ reference segments. Only V-J combinations with frequency above 0.0001, covering 99.2% of repertoires, were analysed. A TCS score was defined as the ratio of F50 (clonal expansion) to E x V (chaos), with BLOSUM62-based TCRdist applied between CDR3 peptides within each V-J. Welch's t-statistics and random forest reduced some 510 V-J features to 13, which were used in a naive Bayes classifier (R e1071). TCRdb reworked the public reads: Q25 trimming with fastp, MiXCR clone assembly, productive beta chains retained. Each entry is one CDR3 protein sequence, shown with its most common DNA and genes. The V and J calls here are based on TCRdb, not the publication. Recorded for this sample are around 500,000 distinct CDR3 sequences; roughly 16% of them occurred a single time. Of the sample, around 28% falls within the top ten clones.

This sample was included in a study of T cells in Graves' hyperthyroidism and ophthalmopathy (dated by TCRdb to 2018 to 2020). A note on the overall study: Peripheral blood was collected at initial diagnosis, before any treatment. For training and testing, the 100 or so patients in the discovery cohort were randomly divided in a 7:3 ratio. Thyroid tissue and blood T-cell repertoires from six or seven Graves' hyperthyroidism patients were also compared in the study. According to the paper, TCR Vbeta CDR3 sequencing was carried out on 135 peripheral blood samples, which came from around 43 ophthalmopathy, approximately 72 hyperthyroidism and about 17 progressor patients. Prospective prediction of ophthalmopathy was tested in an independent validation cohort consisting of some 20 hyperthyroidism patients and more than 15 patients who later progressed to ophthalmopathy. Following sampling, methimazole starting at 30 mg daily was given to hyperthyroidism patients, and high-dose intravenous methylprednisolone was given to ophthalmopathy patients. To identify TCR V-J signatures that set the groups apart, the researchers used a discovery cohort of about a hundred patients, made up of fewer than 50 with Graves' ophthalmopathy and about 55 with stable Graves' hyperthyroidism.

What the authors observed across the whole study: In validation, progression to ophthalmopathy was predicted by the model with 70.59% sensitivity and roughly 76% specificity, a median of around 5.9 months before onset. Most expanded thyroid clonotypes (frequency above 0.001) were also detected in blood, a finding suggesting that blood repertoires may reflect thyroid immune responses. Ophthalmopathy was separated from stable hyperthyroidism by a 13 V-J signature model, with about 88% sensitivity and 81% to 83% specificity obtained in cross-validation and 80%/75% obtained in testing. Sample size was not statistically predetermined, and blinding of investigators to group allocation was not performed.

In the ophthalmopathy patients, disease was moderately to severely active, with a Clinical Activity Score of 3 or more, a NOSPECS grade of 4 or more, and a duration of less than 3 months. Exclusion was applied to patients with uncontrolled infections, other autoimmune diseases, pregnancy or lactation. Clinical symptoms, serum thyroxine and TRAb, thyroid ultrasound, and orbital computed tomography formed the basis for the diagnoses. Ficoll-Paque density gradient centrifugation was used to isolate PBMCs from about 9.4 ml of fresh peripheral blood. Total RNA was extracted with Trizol reagent, and quality was checked on an Agilent 2100 Bioanalyzer.

The TCR sequence derives from a woman aged 30 to 39 with Graves' ophthalmopathy. Sequencing was done on a sample of blood. This chain is built from TRBV4-3 and TRBJ2-1; the D gene is perhaps TRBD1, from 6 matching bases. The nucleotide sequence reads as follows: TGCGCCAGCAGCCAAGGGGGGCACAGCTCCTACAATGAGCAGTTCTTC. This codes for CASSQGGHSSYNEQFF.